This TCR beta chain stems from a study of read filtering for tumor transcriptome and immune sequencing. Molecular barcoded adaptors covering alpha/delta and beta/gamma chains were used on approximately 400 ng RNA. TCRdb independently ran MiXCR on the reads; one entry per CDR3 protein. The table has roughly 82,000 distinct CDR3 sequences, 9% to 15% seen once. This clonotype has ten or more counts. The CDR3 has 14 residues. Germline lookup yields CDR1 SGHAT and CDR2 FQNNGV. Trimming pared 1 base from V and 10 bases from J, leaving 14 bases between. V and J are TRBV11-2 and TRBJ2-1; no firm D call. The clonotype was recovered from a donor at least 40 years old with multiple myeloma. Material for sequencing was a population of CD138-negative cells sorted from bone marrow. CDR3 in DNA: TGTGCCAGCAGCTTAGCAAGAGGAGTCTGGGAGCAGTTCTTC. This translates into CASSLARGVWEQFF.